The text below deals with one T cell receptor (beta chain). The antigen is not known. The data were produced by immunoSEQ multiplex PCR, yet TCRdb's version contains in-frame clones alone and is incomplete. Of 95,000 to 110,000 clones listed, 75% to 95% are singletons. The CDR3 totals 15 residues. The germline gives CDR1 SGHNT, CDR2 YYREEE (reference sequence). The J segment lost 2 bases and the V segment lost 3 bases, leaving 7 bases of the junction unmatched. This entry belongs to a study of T cell responses to AZD1222 COVID-19 vaccine. Whole-study findings and limits: A rise in Spike-specific TCR breadth and depth followed two AZD1222 doses. Possibly, clonal diversity was underestimated; donors were largely white British and included more females. CD4 TCRs associated with vaccination spanned spike, dominating at 160-218 and 743-854. Close to half of all spike-specific TCRs reportedly target regions of the variants that are unmutated.

The clonotype comes from an adult who received the AZD1222 COVID-19 vaccine. The sample here was peripheral blood, taken 28 days after the second AZD1222 dose. This sequence joins TRBV5-4 and TRBJ2-7, with 8 bases fitting TRBD1. The CDR3 region is CASSSPGQETYEQYF. CDR3 in DNA: TGTGCCAGCAGCTCCCCGGGACAGGAGACCTACGAGCAGTACTTC. Based on the CDR3 plus reference TRBV5-4 and TRBJ2-7, the full variable domain is ETGVTQSPTHLIKTRGQQVTLRCSSQSGHNTVSWYQQALGQGPQFIFQYYREEENGRGNFPPRFSGLQFPNYSSELNVNALELDDSALYLCASSSPGQETYEQYFGPGTRLTVT.